The rows below give T cell receptor beta chains drawn from one sample of a study of shared clonotypes between healthy human individuals. Data came from immunoSEQ multiplex PCR; TCRdb stores just in-frame clones and leaves some out. The data contain fewer than 400,000 clones, less than 85% of them singletons. Sequenced input: memory CD4+ T cells sorted from blood. These receptor sequences come from a man aged 25-40 years in good health. CDR3s include the opening cysteine and the closing phenylalanine or tryptophan.

cdr3_length: 13; j_call: TRBJ1-5; v_call: TRBV2; cdr3_aa: CASSAEGLVPQHF
cdr3_length: 18; j_call: TRBJ2-4; v_call: TRBV5-6; cdr3_aa: CASSLVSGSPAPENIQYF
cdr3_length: 14; j_call: TRBJ2-7; v_call: TRBV28; cdr3_aa: CASSLVRTTYEQYF
cdr3_length: 15; j_call: TRBJ1-5; v_call: TRBV9; cdr3_aa: CASSVAVGYGQPQHF
cdr3_length: 16; j_call: TRBJ2-7; v_call: TRBV5-1; cdr3_aa: CASSLGLAGDKGEQYF
cdr3_length: 19; j_call: TRBJ2-7; v_call: TRBV7-9; cdr3_aa: CASSSSGVQTGGSSYEQYF
cdr3_length: 18; j_call: TRBJ2-3; v_call: TRBV11-2; cdr3_aa: CASSLTGFVAGGTDTQYF
cdr3_length: 16; j_call: TRBJ1-1; v_call: TRBV28; cdr3_aa: CASTLGPLSPRTEAFF
cdr3_length: 16; j_call: TRBJ2-3; v_call: TRBV5-1; cdr3_aa: CASSSTSGRSTDTQYF
cdr3_length: 20; j_call: TRBJ2-1; v_call: TRBV4-3; cdr3_aa: CASSQDPPALGYSAYNEQFF
cdr3_length: 17; j_call: TRBJ1-4; v_call: TRBV7-9; cdr3_aa: CASSLRGGRLTNEKLFF
cdr3_length: 16; j_call: TRBJ1-2; v_call: TRBV28; cdr3_aa: CASASDQGPGGYGYTF
cdr3_length: 16; j_call: TRBJ2-4; v_call: TRBV5-6; cdr3_aa: CASSLGPTVSKNIQYF
cdr3_length: 16; j_call: TRBJ2-2; v_call: TRBV5-1; cdr3_aa: CASSLYTGGAAGELFF
cdr3_length: 15; j_call: TRBJ2-3; v_call: TRBV6-5; cdr3_aa: CASRRAGEGTDTQYF
cdr3_length: 15; j_call: TRBJ2-7; v_call: TRBV7-3; cdr3_aa: CASSLWTGGSYEQYF
cdr3_length: 12; j_call: TRBJ1-1; v_call: TRBV5-1; cdr3_aa: CASSLDRGEAFF
cdr3_length: 13; j_call: TRBJ2-7; v_call: TRBV28; cdr3_aa: CASSFLNSYEQYF
cdr3_length: 15; j_call: TRBJ2-5; v_call: TRBV7-2; cdr3_aa: CASSLLGTHQETQYF
cdr3_length: 14; j_call: TRBJ2-5; v_call: TRBV11-3; cdr3_aa: CASSLGEAGGTQYF
cdr3_length: 18; j_call: TRBJ2-2; v_call: TRBV10-3; cdr3_aa: CAISETSGSGRGTGELFF
cdr3_length: 14; j_call: TRBJ1-2; v_call: TRBV6-5; cdr3_aa: CASSVQGAYYGYTF
cdr3_length: 14; j_call: TRBJ2-5; v_call: TRBV25-1; cdr3_aa: CASSAPSPSQTQYF
cdr3_length: 12; j_call: TRBJ2-2; v_call: TRBV2; cdr3_aa: CASTSGMGELFF
cdr3_length: 14; j_call: TRBJ1-5; v_call: TRBV30; cdr3_aa: CAWQGTGAIQPQHF
cdr3_length: 13; j_call: TRBJ2-7; v_call: TRBV19; cdr3_aa: CASSMAHNYEQYF